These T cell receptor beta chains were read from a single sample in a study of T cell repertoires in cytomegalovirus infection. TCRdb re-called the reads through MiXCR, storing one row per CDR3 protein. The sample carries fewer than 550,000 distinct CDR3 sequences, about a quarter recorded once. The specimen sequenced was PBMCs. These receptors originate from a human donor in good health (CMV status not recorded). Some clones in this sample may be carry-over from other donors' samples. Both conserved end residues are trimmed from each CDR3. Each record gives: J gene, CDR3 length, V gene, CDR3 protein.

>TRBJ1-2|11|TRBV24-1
AAGDKTNYGYT
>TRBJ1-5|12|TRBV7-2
ASSWDRLNQPQH
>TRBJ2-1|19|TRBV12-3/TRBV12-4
ASSERRRGLTPLSSYNEQF
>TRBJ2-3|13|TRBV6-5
ASSRTMQRWDTQY
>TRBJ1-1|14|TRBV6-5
ASNWGTSGFYTEAF
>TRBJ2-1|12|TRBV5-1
ASGALPMIDEQF
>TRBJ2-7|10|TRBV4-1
ALWWRVYEQY
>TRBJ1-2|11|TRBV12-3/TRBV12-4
ASSLGQGPDYT
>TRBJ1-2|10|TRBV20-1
SARGPDYGYT
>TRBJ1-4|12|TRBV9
ASSATGFGEKLF
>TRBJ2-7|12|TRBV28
ASSSVGKPYEQY
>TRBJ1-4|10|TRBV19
ASSIGSEKLF
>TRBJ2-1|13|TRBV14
ASSQVLAGNNEQF
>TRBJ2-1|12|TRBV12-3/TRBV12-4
ASSLAQYQREQF
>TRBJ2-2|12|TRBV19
ASTDRGNTGELF